This T cell receptor beta chain stems from a study of Tregs in tolerant kidney transplant recipients. On the study more broadly: The nonmyeloablative bone marrow transplants came from related graft donors, with transient mixed chimerism.

Some clones are missing from TCRdb's copy, which holds only in-frame ones; the method was immunoSEQ multiplex PCR. The sample records some 70,000 clones, approximately 92% being singletons. The CDR3 is made up of 14 amino acids. Trimming stripped 4 bases from V and 1 base from J, with 10 bases between. Germline loops: CDR1 SEHNR, CDR2 FQNEAQ (reference sequence). A note on this clone: No antigen is known for it.

Study-wide findings and caveats: Few patients were studied, so findings need validation in larger groups.

The chain carries TRBV7-9 and TRBJ1-2; D might be TRBD1 (6 bases). Sample: CD8+ T cells from blood, taken before the transplant. The TCR was taken from a human donor who received a combined kidney and bone marrow transplant. CDR3 in DNA: TGTGCCAGCAGCTCGGGGGGGCATAACTATGGCTACACCTTC. As protein: CASSSGGHNYGYTF.